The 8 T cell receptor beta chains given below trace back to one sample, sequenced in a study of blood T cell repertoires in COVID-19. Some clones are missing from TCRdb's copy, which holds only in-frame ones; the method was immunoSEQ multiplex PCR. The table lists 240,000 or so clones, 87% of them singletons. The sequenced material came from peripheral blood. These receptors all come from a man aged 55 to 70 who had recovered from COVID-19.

CDR3 in amino acids: CASSRGTFDGYTF. DNA for the CDR3: TGTGCCAGCAGTCGCGGGACTTTTGATGGCTACACCTTC. J is TRBJ1-2 and V is TRBV6-5; D is possibly TRBD1 (5 bases). There are 13 residues in the CDR3. Deletions cut 5 bases from V and 6 bases from J, with 13 bases between. CDR1 is MNHEY, CDR2 SVGAGI, per germline.

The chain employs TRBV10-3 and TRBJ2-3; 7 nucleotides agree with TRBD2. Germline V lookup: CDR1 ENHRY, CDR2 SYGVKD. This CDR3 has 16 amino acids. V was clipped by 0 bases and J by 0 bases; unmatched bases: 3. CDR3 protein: CAISESSGASTDTQYF. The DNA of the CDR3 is TGTGCCATCAGTGAGTCGAGCGGGGCAAGCACAGATACGCAGTATTTT.

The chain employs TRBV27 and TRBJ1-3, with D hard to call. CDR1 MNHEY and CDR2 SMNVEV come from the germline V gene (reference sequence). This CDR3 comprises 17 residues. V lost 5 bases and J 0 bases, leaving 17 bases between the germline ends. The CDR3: CASSVEADLRSGNTIYF. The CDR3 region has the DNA TGTGCCAGCAGTGTGGAGGCAGACCTACGCTCTGGAAACACCATATATTTT.

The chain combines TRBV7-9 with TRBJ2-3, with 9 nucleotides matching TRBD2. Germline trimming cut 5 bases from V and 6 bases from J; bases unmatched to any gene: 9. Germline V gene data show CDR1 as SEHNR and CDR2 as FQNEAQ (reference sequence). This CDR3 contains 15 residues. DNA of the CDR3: TGTGCCAGCAGCCTTAGCGGGGGAATGGGGGATACGCAGTATTTT. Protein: CASSLSGGMGDTQYF. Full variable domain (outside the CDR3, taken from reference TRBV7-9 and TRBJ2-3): DTGVSQNPRHKITKRGQNVTFRCDPISEHNRLYWYRQTLGQGPEFLTYFQNEAQLEKSRLLSDRFSAERPKGSFSTLEIQRTEQGDSAMYLCASSLSGGMGDTQYFGPGTRLTVL.

The CDR3 loop reads CASSVGGRDGTGELFF. The DNA for the CDR3 is TGTGCCAGCAGCGTAGGGGGCAGGGATGGCACCGGGGAGCTGTTTTTT. V is TRBV9 and J is TRBJ2-2; a weak D match, TRBD1 (5 bases). The CDR3 contains 16 residues. V was shortened by 0 bases and J by 4 bases, with 13 bases between the two germline ends. Germline V gives CDR1 SGDLS, CDR2 YYNGEE. The full variable domain, rest sourced from reference TRBV9 and TRBJ2-2, is DSGVTQTPKHLITATGQRVTLRCSPRSGDLSVYWYQQSLDQGLQFLIQYYNGEERAKGNILERFSAQQFPDLHSELNLSSLELGDSALYFCASSVGGRDGTGELFFGEGSRLTVL.

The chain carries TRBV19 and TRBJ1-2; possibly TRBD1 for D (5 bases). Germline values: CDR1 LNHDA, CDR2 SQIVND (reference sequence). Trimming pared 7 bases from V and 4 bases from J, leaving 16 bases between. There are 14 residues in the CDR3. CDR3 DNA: TGTGCCAGTAATCCCCTCCCAGGGATCTATGGCTACACCTTC. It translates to CASNPLPGIYGYTF.

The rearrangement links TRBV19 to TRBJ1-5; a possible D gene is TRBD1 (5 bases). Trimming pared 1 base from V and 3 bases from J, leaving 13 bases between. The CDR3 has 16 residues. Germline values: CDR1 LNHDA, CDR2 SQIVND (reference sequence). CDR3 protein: CASSIGRGRHNQPQHF. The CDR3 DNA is TGTGCCAGTAGTATAGGGAGGGGACGGCACAATCAGCCCCAGCATTTT.

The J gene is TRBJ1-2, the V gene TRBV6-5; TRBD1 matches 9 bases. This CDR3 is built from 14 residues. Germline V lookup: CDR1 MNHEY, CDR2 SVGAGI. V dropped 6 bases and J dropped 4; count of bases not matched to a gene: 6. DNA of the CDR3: TGTGCCAGCAGCTCCGACAGGGGGGCCTATGGCTACACCTTC. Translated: CASSSDRGAYGYTF.